These 9 T cell receptor beta chains came from one sample sequenced in a study of blood T cells in healthy people across ages. Primers used in a second PCR of roughly 6 to 11 cycles were a sample-barcoded 5' primer and a J-beta primer mix. TCRdb re-derived calls from the 5' RACE reads in MiXCR, one entry per CDR3 protein. The table lists roughly 2 million distinct CDR3 sequences, 40% to 55% of them singletons. The sequencing input was blood. The receptors here all came from a woman between 35 and 50 years old in good health.

A word on this clonotype: Germline and junction disagree at one end, which may indicate a read error. The chain combines TRBV7-7 with TRBJ2-7, with 8 bases matching TRBD1. CDR1 SSHAT and CDR2 FNYEAQ come from the germline V gene (reference sequence). This CDR3 contains 16 residues. Here the CDR3 DNA reads TGTGCTAGCAGCTTAGAGTGGACAGGGAGCTCCGACGAGCAGTACTTC. Protein: CASSLEWTGSSDEQYF. The full variable domain, rest sourced from reference TRBV7-7 and TRBJ2-7, is GAGVSQSPRYKVTKRGQDVTLRCDPISSHATLYWYQQALGQGPEFLTYFNYEAQPDKSGLPSDRFSAERPEGSISTLTIQRTEQRDSAMYRCASSLEWTGSSDEQYFGPGTRLTVT.

The gene calls are TRBV20-1 and TRBJ2-4; 8 bases align to TRBD2. The J call is in doubt because the DNA end fits TRBJ2-7 better. In germline, CDR1 is DFQATT, CDR2 SNEGSKA (reference sequence). This CDR3 spans 14 amino acids. The CDR3 here is CSARGRGANYEQYF. CDR3 bases: TGCAGTGCTAGAGGGCGGGGGGCCAACTACGAGCAGTACTTC.

The chain combines TRBV7-2 with TRBJ2-7, with 11 positions matching TRBD2. The CDR3 is 15 residues long. Germline V gene lookup returns CDR1 SGHTA and CDR2 FQGNSA. V dropped 1 base and J dropped 2; count of bases not matched to a gene: 1. CDR3: CASSLVAGGPYEQYF. CDR3 bases: TGTGCCAGCAGCTTAGTAGCGGGGGGGCCCTACGAGCAGTACTTC.

This clonotype was detected only a few times. The V call is TRBV7-2, the J call TRBJ2-6; a weak D match, TRBD1 (5 bases). V lost 2 bases, J lost 3 bases, and 8 bases lay in between. The CDR3 totals 15 residues. From germline, CDR1 is SGHTA and CDR2 FQGNSA. CDR3 protein: CASSLQGYGANVLTF. In nucleotides, the CDR3 is TGTGCCAGCAGCTTACAGGGCTATGGGGCCAACGTCCTGACTTTC.

The rearrangement joins TRBV7-9 to TRBJ1-2; D remains ambiguous. The germline V and J ends were trimmed by 2 bases and 8 bases, with 9 bases remaining between them. This CDR3 comprises 12 residues. Per germline, CDR1 SEHNR and CDR2 FQNEAQ (reference sequence). The DNA for the CDR3 is TGTGCCAGCAGCTTACGGCAATCCGGCTACACCTTC. Its translation is CASSLRQSGYTF.

This chain uses TRBV7-2 with TRBJ2-5, with TRBD2 matching 8 bases. The V segment lost 0 bases and the J segment 2 bases; nucleotides outside the gene matches: 8. The CDR3 extends over 17 amino acids. Germline-derived CDR1 and CDR2 are SGHTA and FQGNSA. CDR3 nucleotides: TGTGCCAGCAGCTTAGCGATTCCACGGGGGGGACAAGAGACCCAGTACTTC. Translating gives CASSLAIPRGGQETQYF.

The sample holds a few counts of this clonotype. The rearrangement joins TRBV20-1 to TRBJ1-2; 9 bases are a match to TRBD1. Trimming at V came to 2 bases and at J to 2 bases, leaving 6 bases not matched to a gene. CDR1 DFQATT and CDR2 SNEGSKA come from the germline V gene (reference sequence). CDR3 length: 15 residues. The CDR3 sequence: CSARFRDRENYGYTF. In nucleotides, the CDR3 is TGCAGTGCTAGATTTAGGGACAGGGAGAACTATGGCTACACCTTC.

The chain couples TRBV12-3 or TRBV12-4 to TRBJ1-5; D possibly corresponds to TRBD1 (6 bases). Trimming stripped 6 bases from V and 7 bases from J, with 16 bases between. This CDR3 comprises 14 residues. CDR3 protein: CASSVTGTGQPQHF. CDR3 in DNA: TGTGCCAGCAGCGTAACAGGGACGGGGCAGCCCCAGCATTTT.

The gene calls are TRBV10-3 and TRBJ2-5; 10 bases map to TRBD1. Germline values: CDR1 ENHRY, CDR2 SYGVKD. The trim removed 5 bases at V and 6 bases at J, leaving 9 bases unmatched. The CDR3 has 15 amino acids. The CDR3 region has the DNA TGTGCCATCAGTTCCGGGACAGGGGATCGGAAGACCCAGTACTTC. Translated: CAISSGTGDRKTQYF.